This T cell receptor beta chain was sequenced in a study of cytomegalovirus exposure and HLA in healthy donors. Broader study findings: Within the data, a cluster of highly shared sequence variants was likely a sequencing artifact. What TCR beta sequences reportedly achieved was accurate prediction of HLA-A and HLA-B alleles in most subjects.

Per the germline V gene, CDR1 is SGHVS and CDR2 is FQNEAQ. This CDR3 has 12 residues. The junction had 7 bases not matched to a gene; V was cut back by 5 bases and J by 11 bases. The PCR used 60 Vbeta and 13 Jbeta primers. Sequencing was performed with immunoSEQ multiplex PCR; in TCRdb, only in-frame clones are kept and a portion is missing. The table includes more than 85,000 clones, about 80% detected once. For this clone: Its antigen is not known.

Sequenced input: PBMCs. The sequence came from a woman aged 55-70 years in good health and CMV-seropositive. The rearrangement joins TRBV7-8 to TRBJ1-1; 8 nucleotides line up with TRBD1. For the CDR3, the DNA is TGTGCCAGCAGCCCCAGGACAGGGTTCGCTTTCTTT. This encodes CASSPRTGFAFF.